This T cell receptor (beta chain) was profiled in a study of CD8+ T cells in alopecia areata (dated by TCRdb to the late 2010s). About the study as a whole: Treated patients were enrolled in an open-label pilot trial of oral tofacitinib, 5 to 10 mg twice daily, for moderate-to-severe alopecia areata. To study T cell clonal expansion in alopecia areata, the researchers applied high-throughput TCRbeta sequencing to both the C3H/HeJ mouse model and human patients. Human TCRbeta sequencing covered scalp tissue and sorted CD4+ and CD8+ peripheral blood T cells from patchy and totalis/universalis alopecia areata patients and healthy controls. Patients received tofacitinib for 6 to 18 months and were then followed off drug for 6 months to check for delayed response and recurrence. RNA was obtained with the PAXgene miRNA kit for fixed scalp, the miRNeasy kit for PBMCs, and the RNeasy kit for mouse skin. Biopsies were taken from tofacitinib-treated patients at baseline and at 4 and 24 weeks of treatment, and a later scalp biopsy was taken in several of the tofacitinib-treated patients. Clonality in the scalp was compared among normal scalp (n=4), patchy alopecia areata scalp (n=8), and alopecia totalis/universalis scalp (n=8). Amplification of TCRbeta CDR3 regions was done by immunoSEQ multiplex PCR using 35 Vbeta forward primers and 13 Jbeta reverse primers. Results the study describes overall, beyond this receptor: Lesional scalp, especially in alopecia totalis/universalis, showed higher clonality and more expanded CD8+ clones than normal scalp, suggesting antigenic drive. Unlike mouse skin, which is dominated by gammadelta T cells, normal human skin has resident alphabeta T cells that are also sequenced, and this complicates analysis of the scalp TCR repertoire. Shared TCR sequences between patients were less evident than in mice, which may be partly attributable to HLA diversity in the patient population.

The time point label corresponds to: baseline before oral tofacitinib. Peripheral blood and lesional scalp punch biopsies were obtained from patients with alopecia areata. PBMCs were isolated by density centrifugation and stained for CD3, CD4 and CD8, after which CD4+ and CD8+ T cells were sorted on a FACSAria. The germline V gene encodes CDR1 SNHLY and CDR2 FYNNEI. The V end loses 7 bases and the J end loses 1 base, and a stretch of 7 bases separates them. The CDR3 numbers 12 residues from cysteine through phenylalanine. Solely the CDR3 DNA is kept, with 36 bases framed from the first base. As regards this clone: The antigen it binds to is not known. There are no base qualities to consult, and no much larger clone falls within one base.

The library was made by the immunoSEQ multiplex PCR assay. RNA was extracted from all samples and reverse transcribed into cDNA as template for TCR sequencing. First-strand cDNA was synthesized using SuperScript III with a 2:1 mix of oligo-dT and random hexamers. Amplification bias was assessed with a synthetic immune receptor repertoire, and residual bias was removed computationally. From the authors' description of their analysis: After raw reads were preprocessed to remove errors, the CDR3 was defined following IMGT conventions as running from the conserved cysteine to phenylalanine. Clonality was calculated as 1 minus Shannon entropy normalized by log2 of the number of productive unique TCRs. Whether scalp clones were CD4 or CD8 was inferred by matching scalp TCRbeta sequences against CD4 and CD8 repertoires sorted from blood. TCRdb took over this immuneACCESS table, retaining in-frame rearrangements with V and J assigned. Such tables are incomplete; in checked studies, under half of the missing clones stem from an unresolved V gene, and the remainder is unexplained. V and J calls and clone size follow that table, whereas D and trimming were derived from the DNA. The sample yields about 180,000 clones; roughly 66% were counted once. Together, the top ten hold about an eighth of the sample.

Recombination joined TRBV2 with TRBJ1-1; too little of a D gene remains to name it. This clonotype was sampled from a human donor with alopecia areata. Source: CD8+ T cells sorted from blood, taken at week 0. The DNA sequence is as follows: TGTGCCAGCACCTCAACGAACACTGAAGCTTTCTTT. This encodes CASTSTNTEAFF.